The TCR beta chain described here comes from a study of tumor-infiltrating lymphocytes in primary liver carcinoma. A primer matching the constant region was used to make TCR beta cDNA from 500 to 650 ng of total RNA. Sequencing libraries for TCR beta derived from three nested multiplex PCR rounds that used slightly modified ARM-PCR. TCRdb called the multiplex PCR reads again in MiXCR, with one record for every CDR3 protein. The table has about 200,000 distinct CDR3 sequences, 70% to 90% seen once. The study, taken as a whole, reports: Tumor top-250-clone fraction significantly exceeded that of blood (p = 0.039).

This clonotype was seen a handful of times. Its antigen is not known. Germline is not matched at one junction end, which may reflect a read error. RNA and DNA were co-extracted from about 19-30 mg of unsorted bulk tissue. What was sequenced was tumor tissue from primary liver carcinoma. This receptor was identified in a man aged 40-49 years with primary liver carcinoma and hepatitis B virus infection.

The CDR3 bases are TGTGCTAGCAGCCTCGACAGGACCGGGGAGCTGTTTTTT. Translation gives CASSLDRTGELFF. This sequence joins TRBV11-2 and TRBJ2-2; possibly TRBD1 for D (6 bases). CDR3 size: 13 residues. Germline V gives CDR1 SGHAT, CDR2 FQNNGV.